This TCR beta chain was found in a study of T cell repertoires in cytomegalovirus infection. Study details: Public TCR beta signature analysis indicated the presence of both CMV infection and matching HLA type.

This clonotype was detected ten times or more. Its antigen is as yet unknown. Study-wide points: CMV-specific TCR beta clonotypes restricted by HLA-C dominated the ex vivo response. Carriage of CMV together with the relevant HLA was identifiable through cumulative public TCR beta family frequency.

One entry per CDR3 protein results from TCRdb running MiXCR on the reads. Of a few hundred thousand distinct CDR3 sequences listed, roughly 15% are singletons. The sequence derives from a human donor in good health (CMV status not recorded). Some clones in this sample may be carry-over from other donors' samples. Sequences were obtained from PBMCs.

In nucleotides, the CDR3 is TGTGCCAGCTCCCGGGGGAGAGCGGGGGGGGATGAGCAGTTCTTC. This encodes CASSRGRAGGDEQFF. The chain joins TRBV7-8 to TRBJ2-1; 10 nucleotides match TRBD2. In germline, CDR1 is SGHVS, CDR2 FQNEAQ. The junction had 12 bases not matched to a gene; V was cut back by 8 bases and J by 8 bases. The CDR3 length is 15 residues.